Presented here are 17 T cell receptor beta chains from one specimen sequenced in a study of CD8+ T cells in alopecia areata. Extraction of RNA preceded its reverse transcription into cDNA, which served as the sequencing template. Using immunoSEQ multiplex PCR, the repertoire was profiled, and TCRdb retains in-frame clones only, with some absent. In the table there are about 140,000 clones, 62% of which are singletons. The sequenced material came from CD8+ T cells sorted from blood. These receptors were obtained from a human donor in good health.

The chain uses TRBV29-1 and TRBJ1-5; D not resolved. Deletions cut 3 bases from V and 7 bases from J, with 13 bases between. This CDR3 is 13 amino acids long. From germline, CDR1 is SQVTM and CDR2 ANQGSEA. The CDR3 DNA is TGCAGCGTTGAGGGTGGAATTGGGCAGCCCCAGCATTTT. Translated, it gives CSVEGGIGQPQHF.

This clone has only one observation. The chain recombines TRBV29-1 with TRBJ2-2; TRBD2 matches 9 bases. J was trimmed by 3 bases and V by 3 bases; bases with no gene match: 8. The CDR3 has 16 amino acids. Germline values: CDR1 SQVTM, CDR2 ANQGSEA. CDR3 nucleotides: TGCAGCGTTGAGACTGGACTAGCGAGACACACCGGGGAGCTGTTTTTT. Protein sequence: CSVETGLARHTGELFF.

This sequence joins TRBV29-1 and TRBJ2-7, with 9 bases fitting TRBD1. The CDR3 runs to 15 residues. Looked up from germline, CDR1 is SQVTM and CDR2 is ANQGSEA. J gave up 2 bases and V 1 base, and 6 bases lay outside the gene matches. The CDR3 here is CSVEVGTGSPYEQYF. The CDR3 nucleotides read TGCAGCGTTGAAGTAGGGACAGGGTCCCCCTACGAGCAGTACTTC.

The rearrangement links TRBV7-9 to TRBJ2-7; D is unclear. The CDR3 totals 13 residues. The V gene's germline CDR1 is SEHNR and CDR2 FQNEAQ (reference sequence). V lost 5 bases, J lost 3 bases, and 11 bases lay in between. Written as DNA, the CDR3 is TGTGCCAGCAGCCTCCAGGTGGGCTACGAGCAGTACTTC. Translation gives CASSLQVGYEQYF.

V and J are TRBV13 and TRBJ1-1, with 9 bases that match TRBD1. Trimming cost V 3 bases and J 5 bases; bases outside gene matches: 10. The germline V gene encodes CDR1 PRHDT and CDR2 FYEKMQ (reference sequence). CDR3 length equals 16 residues. Here the CDR3 DNA reads TGTGCCAGCAGCTTCCTGGTTACAGGGGGCTGGACTGAAGCTTTCTTT. Its translation is CASSFLVTGGWTEAFF.

The chain is built from TRBV6-5 and TRBJ2-7; 9 bases align to TRBD2. The junction had 4 bases not matched to a gene; V was cut back by 7 bases and J by 3 bases. The CDR3 sequence is 13 residues long. Germline values: CDR1 MNHEY, CDR2 SVGAGI. CDR3 sequence (DNA): TGTGCCAGCACCCGTAGCGGGAGCTACGAGCAGTACTTC. Its protein is CASTRSGSYEQYF.

This clone was counted only a few times. This sequence joins TRBV27 and TRBJ1-4; the D gene is possibly TRBD1 (5 bases). V dropped 5 bases and J dropped 3 bases, with 10 bases sitting between them. Germline V gene sequence: CDR1 MNHEY, CDR2 SMNVEV (reference sequence). This CDR3 is 14 amino acids long. CDR3 loop: CASSSTGANEKLFF. CDR3 coding DNA: TGTGCCAGCAGTAGCACGGGGGCTAATGAAAAACTGTTTTTT.

The rearrangement uses TRBV6-5 and TRBJ2-5, with D maybe TRBD1 (6 bases). The germline gives CDR1 MNHEY, CDR2 SVGAGI. This CDR3 region has 14 residues. V was trimmed by 7 bases and J by 5 bases, leaving 17 bases between them. Written as DNA, the CDR3 is TGTGCCAGCACCAATTCGACAGGCGGGGAGACCCAGTACTTC. Translation gives CASTNSTGGETQYF.

The chain combines TRBV6-5 with TRBJ2-1; D not resolved. The CDR3 covers 12 residues. CDR1 and CDR2 from the germline V gene are MNHEY and SVGAGI. V shed 7 bases and J shed 5 bases, with 9 bases lying between them. The CDR3: CASTSLHNEQFF. Written as DNA, the CDR3 is TGTGCCAGCACCAGTCTCCACAATGAGCAGTTCTTC.

This chain joins TRBV29-1 and TRBJ1-1, with D unresolved. This CDR3 has 12 amino acids. Germline CDR1 reads SQVTM; CDR2 reads ANQGSEA. CDR3 in DNA: TGCAGGGTCGATTTAGCGAACACTGAAGCTTTCTTT. As protein: CRVDLANTEAFF.

The sample holds a few counts of this clone. The chain couples TRBV7-9 to TRBJ2-7, with 9 bases identical to TRBD1. The ends lost 1 base at V and 10 bases at J; junction bases unmatched: 5. The CDR3 spans 13 residues. Per the germline V gene, CDR1 is SEHNR and CDR2 is FQNEAQ (reference sequence). The CDR3 spells CASSLGDRAQQYF. Written as DNA, the CDR3 is TGTGCCAGCAGCTTAGGGGACAGGGCACAACAGTACTTC.

The gene calls are TRBV27 and TRBJ2-1; D not certain. The CDR3 totals 14 residues. Looked up from germline, CDR1 is MNHEY and CDR2 is SMNVEV (reference sequence). Between the trimmed V and J ends, which lost 6 bases and 8 bases, there was a span of 17 bases. In nucleotides, the CDR3 is TGTGCCAGCAGCCCGGTGGGCCTCTTCCATGAGCAGTTCTTC. Residues: CASSPVGLFHEQFF.

Only one count was recorded for this clone. The chain combines TRBV6-4 with TRBJ2-7; D uncertain. CDR1 and CDR2 from the germline V gene are MRHNA and SNTAGT. V shed 4 bases and J shed 5 bases, with 3 bases lying between them. This CDR3 spans 10 amino acids. DNA for the CDR3: TGTGCCAGCAGTGGCCACGAGCAGTACTTC. This encodes CASSGHEQYF.

The CDR3 region has the DNA TGTGCCAGCAGAAAAAAGCATGGCTACACCTTC. Protein: CASRKKHGYTF. The gene calls are TRBV5-4 and TRBJ1-2; D ambiguous. Germline loops: CDR1 SGHNT, CDR2 YYREEE (reference sequence). This CDR3 is 11 amino acids long. V lost 5 bases to trimming and J lost 6 bases, with 8 bases between them.

This chain connects TRBV19 to TRBJ1-2; 7 bases are a match to TRBD1. Germline V gene data show CDR1 as LNHDA and CDR2 as SQIVND (reference sequence). The CDR3 loop spans 15 amino acids. Germline trimming cut 6 bases from V and 6 bases from J; bases unmatched to any gene: 13. The CDR3 nucleotides read TGTGCCAGTAGCGCTGCAGACAGGGTTTCTAATGGCTACACCTTC. It codes for CASSAADRVSNGYTF.

This clone was counted a few times. The rearrangement links TRBV4-1 to TRBJ1-5; a weak D match, TRBD1 (5 bases). The CDR3 contains 14 residues. The V end lost 5 bases, the J end lost 6 bases, and 14 bases lay between the germline ends. The V gene's germline CDR1 is MGHRA and CDR2 YSYEKL. This CDR3 is CASSVTGGPQPQHF. CDR3 coding DNA: TGCGCCAGCAGCGTAACAGGAGGCCCTCAGCCCCAGCATTTT.

V and J are TRBV7-9 and TRBJ2-1, with D possibly being TRBD1 or TRBD2 (5 bases each). Between the trimmed V and J ends, which lost 1 base and 2 bases, there was a span of 9 bases. The CDR3 length is 15 residues. The V gene's germline CDR1 is SEHNR and CDR2 FQNEAQ (reference sequence). This chain's CDR3 is CASSLGGSPYNEQFF. CDR3 sequence (DNA): TGTGCCAGCAGCTTAGGGGGGAGCCCCTACAATGAGCAGTTCTTC.